This record covers a single TCR beta chain. Template: tumor biopsy or peripheral blood genomic DNA, roughly 550-6,500 ng per sample. This entry is derived from a study of T cells in tumors after PD-1 blockade. The overall study: No patient had prior checkpoint blockade, systemic immunosuppression, or radiotherapy within 4 weeks. Peripheral blood samples averaged about 33,000 unique clonotypes and 100,000 to 130,000 templates. A subset received ongoing vismodegib 150 mg daily alongside anti-PD-1 therapy.

Germline V lookup: CDR1 LNHDA, CDR2 SQIVND (reference sequence). The CDR3 length is 11 residues. V lost 6 bases and J lost 5, with 4 bases in between. The data were produced by immunoSEQ multiplex PCR, yet TCRdb's version contains in-frame clones alone and is incomplete. Here the sample spans 50,000 or so clones, roughly 73% being singletons. The rearrangement uses TRBV19 and TRBJ1-4; D gene uncertain. Sequenced material: PBMCs, taken before anti-PD-1 treatment. The receptor's source is a human donor with basal cell carcinoma. The CDR3 is CASRLNEKLFF. The CDR3 nucleotides read TGTGCCAGTAGGTTGAATGAAAAACTGTTTTTT.